The 9 T cell receptor beta chains in this list originate from one sample, sequenced in a study of early T cells in non-severe SARS-CoV-2 infection. TCRdb called the 5' RACE reads again in MiXCR, with one record for every CDR3 protein. This table has about 49,000 distinct CDR3 sequences, approximately 12% appearing once. Sequencing was carried out using whole blood. The source of these receptors is an adult who was a healthcare worker with PCR-confirmed SARS-CoV-2 infection or an uninfected control (not recorded which).

This clonotype was counted only a few times. The chain couples TRBV29-1 to TRBJ2-1; D gene uncertain. Between the trimmed V and J ends, which lost 2 bases and 5 bases, there was a span of 4 bases. The CDR3 sequence is 11 residues long. Looked up from germline, CDR1 is SQVTM and CDR2 is ANQGSEA. CDR3 in DNA: TGCAGCGTTGAACCCGACAATGAGCAGTTCTTC. Translation gives CSVEPDNEQFF.

This clonotype appeared a few times. The chain employs TRBV13 and TRBJ2-5; TRBD2 matches 14 bases. Germline V gene data show CDR1 as PRHDT and CDR2 as FYEKMQ (reference sequence). V shed 3 bases, J shed 4 bases, and the junction held 4 bases outside the gene matches. CDR3 length: 16 amino acids. The CDR3 spells CASSFRLAGGSETQYF. For the CDR3, the DNA is TGTGCCAGCAGCTTCCGACTAGCGGGGGGGTCAGAGACCCAGTACTTC.

This clonotype was detected ten times or more. The CDR3 loop reads CASSTGDSQETQYF. In DNA form, the CDR3 reads TGTGCCAGCAGCACGGGGGACAGCCAAGAGACCCAGTACTTC. V gene TRBV7-8 combines with J gene TRBJ2-5; tentatively, D is TRBD1 (7 bases). Germline V CDR1 and CDR2: SGHVS, FQNEAQ. The CDR3 loop spans 14 amino acids. The germline V and J ends were trimmed by 5 bases and 1 base, with 11 bases remaining between them.

This clonotype has only a few counts. CDR3 sequence: CASSPRTSGNSYNEQFF. The CDR3 DNA follows: TGTGCCAGCAGCCCTCGGACTAGCGGGAACTCCTACAATGAGCAGTTCTTC. The chain joins TRBV7-9 to TRBJ2-1, with 12 bases identical to TRBD2. Trimming removed 5 bases from V and 0 bases from J; junction bases left unmatched: 5. From germline, CDR1 is SEHNR and CDR2 FQNEAQ (reference sequence). CDR3 length: 17 residues.

This clonotype was seen many times. The chain links TRBV12-3 or TRBV12-4 to TRBJ1-5, with D perhaps TRBD1 (6 bases). The CDR3 is 14 amino acids. V dropped 6 bases and J dropped 6 bases, with 15 bases sitting between them. In DNA, the CDR3 is TGTGCCAGCAGCGCGCGACAGGCGGGTCAGCCCCAGCATTTT. This gives the protein CASSARQAGQPQHF.

This clonotype appeared a few times. The chain carries TRBV20-1 and TRBJ2-7; 7 bases match TRBD2. Germline CDR1 is DFQATT and CDR2 is SNEGSKA (reference sequence). Trimming cost V 1 base and J 3 bases; bases outside gene matches: 3. The CDR3 length is 13 residues. This CDR3 reads CSARAGGSYEQYF. The CDR3 DNA reads as TGCAGTGCTAGAGCCGGCGGGAGCTACGAGCAGTACTTC.

This clonotype was recorded a few times. CDR3 bases: TGTGCCAGCAGTTTGGGCGGGGGTCTGAGCTCCTACGAGCAGTACTTC. Amino acid sequence: CASSLGGGLSSYEQYF. The J gene is TRBJ2-7, the V gene TRBV12-3 or TRBV12-4, with TRBD2 identical over 7 bases. The junction had 8 bases not matched to a gene; V was cut back by 3 bases and J by 0 bases. CDR3 size: 16 residues.

In this sample, this clonotype turned up a few times. The V call is TRBV5-4, the J call TRBJ1-1; D might be TRBD1 (6 bases). From germline, CDR1 is SGHNT and CDR2 YYREEE (reference sequence). The length of the CDR3 is 15 residues. V was cut by 4 bases and J by 1 base, with 14 bases left in between. The CDR3: CASSGIQGENTEAFF. CDR3 coding DNA: TGTGCCAGCAGCGGGATACAGGGTGAGAACACTGAAGCTTTCTTT.

The CDR3 nucleotides are TGTGCCAGCAGCTCCCCGGCTAGGAATAGCCAGCCCACCGGGGAGCTGTTTTTT. It specifies CASSSPARNSQPTGELFF. This sequence joins TRBV7-6 and TRBJ2-2; D is uncertain. V was trimmed by 4 bases and J by 4 bases, leaving 22 bases between them. The length of the CDR3 is 18 residues. Germline assignment: CDR1 SGHVS and CDR2 FNYEAQ.